The present TCR beta chain was sequenced within a study of Graves' ophthalmopathy and Graves' hyperthyroidism (dated by TCRdb to the late 2010s). Regarding the research as a whole: Peripheral blood was collected at initial diagnosis, before any treatment. The study used TCR beta repertoire signatures to distinguish Graves' ophthalmopathy from Graves' hyperthyroidism and to predict progression to ophthalmopathy. In total, under 150 blood samples were TCR-sequenced: 40 to 45 ophthalmopathy, around 75 hyperthyroidism and roughly 17 hyperthyroidism-to-ophthalmopathy patients. To explore V-J signatures distinguishing ophthalmopathy from hyperthyroidism, a discovery set of around 100 patients (more than 40 ophthalmopathy, roughly 56 stable hyperthyroidism) was enrolled. For independent validation, a separate cohort was made up of 18 to 20 hyperthyroidism patients plus 17 patients who later progressed from hyperthyroidism to ophthalmopathy. In roughly 6 hyperthyroidism patients, the T-cell repertoires found in thyroid tissue were compared with those found in blood. Following sampling, methimazole starting at 30 mg daily was administered to hyperthyroidism patients, and high-dose intravenous methylprednisolone was administered to ophthalmopathy patients. For training and testing, the approximately 97 patients in the discovery cohort were randomly divided in a 7:3 ratio. Broader findings and caveats from the paper: Among expanded thyroid clonotypes with frequency above 0.001, most also showed up in blood, which suggests that blood repertoires may reflect the thyroid immune response. In validation, the model predicted ophthalmopathy progression with about 70% sensitivity and 72.22% specificity; eleven to twelve predicted patients were CT-confirmed with GO in a median of about 6.1 months. In cross-validation, the 13-signature model distinguished ophthalmopathy from stable hyperthyroidism with around 90% sensitivity and 81% to 82% specificity, while in the test set the corresponding values were about 80% and 75%. Sample size was not statistically predetermined, and group allocation was not concealed from the investigators.

About this clonotype: Which antigen it targets is not known. No base quality values were provided; no much bigger clone lies one nucleotide off.

Hyperthyroidism was defined as stable when no progression to ophthalmopathy occurred within 18 months of follow-up. Patients with hyperthyroidism were aged 18 to 65 years, had been newly diagnosed, and had a disease duration of less than 2 months. Patients were excluded if they had other autoimmune diseases, uncontrolled infections, pregnancy or lactation. Diagnosis was based on clinical symptoms, serum thyroxine, TRAb, thyroid ultrasound and orbital computed tomography. Ficoll-Paque density gradient centrifugation was used to isolate PBMCs from around 10 ml of fresh peripheral blood. Total RNA was extracted using Trizol reagent, and RNA quality was checked on an Agilent 2100 Bioanalyzer. TCR beta CDR3 regions were amplified from RNA transcripts for repertoire sequencing. HTBI primers and the Qiagen OneStep RT-PCR kit were used in a first-round RT-PCR, which was followed by a second-round multiplex PCR, size selection and purification. Libraries were sequenced on an Illumina HiSeq2000 using paired-end 100 bp reads. The published analysis was carried out like this. SOAPnuke was used for read processing, and reads with adapters, uncalled bases, a mean Phred below 15, or no exact constant-primer or identifier match were discarded. COPE v1.2.5 was used to merge the high-quality paired reads. Each unique nucleotide sequence was defined as a clonotype, and clonotypes were aligned to IMGT TRB V, D and J references with MiTCR v1.1. Analysis was restricted to V-J combinations with a frequency above 0.0001, which covered roughly 99% of repertoires. A TCR clonal expansion and chaos score per V-J combination was defined as the ratio of F50 clonal expansion to chaos observed in the TCRdist matrix. Welch's t-statistics and random forest were used to reduce the features to around 13 V-J combinations, which were then used as input to a naive Bayes classifier. Thyroid-blood repertoire similarity was quantified with the Morisita-Horn index. TCRdb reanalyzed the raw reads on its own, using fastp at Q25 for trimming and MiXCR for clone calling, and kept in-frame beta chains. Rows matching on CDR3 protein sequence are summarized as one entry with the most common DNA and genes. The V and J calls come from TCRdb's annotation, not from the publication. The table for this sample lists about 620,000 distinct CDR3 sequences; 22% of them were counted only once. Around 6.5% of the sample rests with the top ten.

The V end gives up 3 bases and the J end 9 bases, leaving 7 bases in the junction not matched to a gene. CDR1 and CDR2, per the germline V gene (reference sequence), are DFQATT and SNEGSKA. There are 13 amino acids in the CDR3, from cysteine to phenylalanine inclusive. CDR3 DNA only is kept here, 39 bases in frame from base 1. The V and J segments used are TRBV20-1 and TRBJ2-2; the junction holds 7 bases that match TRBD1. The clonotype was recovered from a woman between 18 and 30 years old with stable Graves' hyperthyroidism. Some clones in this sample may be carry-over from other donors' samples. Donor details come from another sample of the same person, matched by shared clones. Sequenced material: peripheral blood. The CDR3 region has the sequence CSARGQIDRELFF. The DNA is as follows: TGCAGTGCTAGGGGACAGATCGACCGGGAGCTGTTTTTT.